This T cell receptor (beta chain) came from a study of blood T cell repertoires in COVID-19. Original data processing: Cell counts per sample came from amplifying reference gene primers. Sequencing used immunoSEQ multiplex PCR; TCRdb keeps in-frame clones, though not all of them. D and trimming come from the DNA, and the V and J calls and clone size come from that table. The repertoire holds just over 150,000 clones, around 80% seen once, with more than 7.5% in the top ten. This CDR3 spans 14 amino acids. From germline, CDR1 is LGHDT and CDR2 YNNKEL (reference sequence). V lost 0 bases to trimming and J lost 3 bases, with 6 bases between them. This clone has a single count.

The chain joins TRBV3-1 (or the pseudogene TRBV3-2) to TRBJ1-3, with D unclear. The TCR was taken from a woman aged 45-60 years with acute or convalescent COVID-19. The specimen sequenced was peripheral blood. DNA for the CDR3: TGTGCCAGCAGCCAAGAACAGAATGGAAACACCATATATTTT. It is translated as CASSQEQNGNTIYF.